A single sample gave rise to the 31 T cell receptor beta chains below, sequenced in a study of T cell responses to AZD1222 COVID-19 vaccine. Generated by immunoSEQ multiplex PCR, the TCRdb table keeps only in-frame clones and is missing some. Here the sample spans over 100,000 clones, around nine tenths being singletons. Sequences were derived from peripheral blood, sampled on day 0 of AZD1222 vaccination. The receptors come from an adult in good health.

V usage is TRBV3-1 (or the pseudogene TRBV3-2) and J usage is TRBJ1-6, with TRBD1 matching over 8 bases. Trimming cost V 2 bases and J 1 base; bases outside gene matches: 7. The CDR3 extends over 18 amino acids. From germline, CDR1 is LGHDT and CDR2 YNNKEL (reference sequence). The CDR3 loop is CASSQTRQGKSYNSPLHF. CDR3 coding DNA: TGTGCCAGCAGCCAAACCAGACAGGGGAAGTCCTATAATTCACCCCTCCACTTT.

This sequence joins TRBV7-8 and TRBJ2-5; TRBD1 or TRBD2 may be the D gene (5 bases each). The CDR3 totals 14 residues. Germline V gene data show CDR1 as SGHVS and CDR2 as FQNEAQ. Trimming removed 8 bases at V and 5 bases at J, with 18 bases between. CDR3 sequence (DNA): TGTGCCAGCTCCCAATCGGGGCCGGGGGAGACCCAGTACTTC. Its protein product is CASSQSGPGETQYF.

This clone showed up just once. The rearrangement joins TRBV20-1 to TRBJ1-3, with D tentatively TRBD1 (5 bases). This CDR3 region has 13 residues. Trimming shortened V by 3 bases and J by 4 bases, and 10 bases separated the two germline ends. Germline-derived CDR1 and CDR2 are DFQATT and SNEGSKA (reference sequence). Here the CDR3 reads CSASPGDGNTIYF. The CDR3, as DNA: TGCAGTGCTAGTCCGGGGGACGGAAACACCATATATTTT.

Comment on this clone: The sample has other DNA sequences that encode this CDR3 too. The rearrangement uses TRBV10-2 and TRBJ1-2; D may be TRBD1 (5 bases). The CDR3 has 14 residues. CDR1 WSHSY and CDR2 SAAADI come from the germline V gene. Trimming took 0 bases from V and 5 from J, leaving 10 bases between them. CDR3 sequence (DNA): TGCGCCAGCAGTGAGTCGACGGGACCTTATGGCTACACCTTC. Translated, it gives CASSESTGPYGYTF.

This clone has at least ten counts. The sample contains more than one DNA sequence encoding this CDR3. The rearrangement links TRBV19 to TRBJ1-5; D gene unclear. This CDR3 contains 13 residues. Trimming pared 3 bases from V and 2 bases from J, leaving 5 bases between. In germline, CDR1 is LNHDA, CDR2 SQIVND (reference sequence). This CDR3 is CASSIIGNQPQHF. CDR3 bases: TGTGCCAGTAGTATTATCGGCAATCAGCCCCAGCATTTT.

The rearrangement joins TRBV12-3 or TRBV12-4 to TRBJ2-3; a weak D match, TRBD2 (6 bases). V gave up 5 bases and J gave up 5 bases, with 11 bases separating them. The CDR3 is 13 residues long. CDR3 nucleotides: TGTGCCAGCAGTCCTCCCGGGAGAGATACGCAGTATTTT. Its protein is CASSPPGRDTQYF.

The gene calls are TRBV18 and TRBJ2-7, with 7 nucleotides matching TRBD1. This CDR3 has 13 residues. Germline-derived CDR1 and CDR2 are KGHSH and LQKENI. The V gene end was trimmed by 6 bases and the J gene end by 6 bases; junction bases not matched to a gene: 8. CDR3 loop: CASSPGQVGEQYF. The CDR3 nucleotides read TGTGCCAGCTCCCCAGGACAGGTGGGCGAGCAGTACTTC.

This clone was counted a single time. The rearrangement joins TRBV5-1 to TRBJ1-2; weak D call: TRBD1 (5 bases). The V gene's germline CDR1 is SGHRS and CDR2 YFSETQ. V dropped 0 bases and J dropped 2 bases, with 14 bases sitting between them. This CDR3 comprises 16 residues. The CDR3 DNA reads TGCGCCAGCAGCTTGGTACGCGACAGTCAGAACTATGGCTACACCTTC. Amino acid sequence: CASSLVRDSQNYGYTF.

The chain uses TRBV4-2 and TRBJ2-7; possible D gene TRBD2, 6 bases. The V gene lost 0 bases and the J gene lost 6 bases, with 9 bases spanning the gap. CDR3 length: 13 residues. The V gene's germline CDR1 is LGHNA and CDR2 YNFKEQ. The CDR3 reads CASSQDGGTEQYF. CDR3 bases: TGTGCCAGCAGCCAAGATGGCGGGACCGAGCAGTACTTC.

CDR3 nucleotide sequence: TGTGCCAGCAGCCTTCGGGACTCAAACTACGAGCAGTACTTC. Its translation: CASSLRDSNYEQYF. J is TRBJ2-7 and V is TRBV4-2; D is possibly TRBD2 (6 bases). Germline CDR1 reads LGHNA; CDR2 reads YNFKEQ. Between the trimmed V and J ends, which lost 4 bases and 3 bases, there was a span of 13 bases. The CDR3 spans 14 residues.

The chain combines TRBV6-5 with TRBJ2-6; TRBD1 is a possible D gene (5 bases). V was clipped by 0 bases and J by 3 bases, with 9 bases between them. Looked up from germline, CDR1 is MNHEY and CDR2 is SVGAGI. The CDR3 loop spans 16 amino acids. CDR3 sequence reads: CASSYSQGSGANVLTF. The CDR3 bases are TGTGCCAGCAGTTACTCGCAGGGTAGTGGGGCCAACGTCCTGACTTTC.

The chain employs TRBV5-1 and TRBJ1-1; D uncertain. Trimming removed 4 bases at V and 0 bases at J, with 13 bases between. Germline CDR1 SGHRS, CDR2 YFSETQ. CDR3 length equals 15 residues. As DNA, the CDR3 is TGCGCCAGCAGCCTCACAGTGCCGCTGAACACTGAAGCTTTCTTT. It yields the protein CASSLTVPLNTEAFF.

The chain links TRBV27 to TRBJ2-1; TRBD2 agrees at 8 bases. The CDR3 totals 13 residues. V shed 6 bases, J shed 5 bases, and the junction held 3 bases outside the gene matches. Germline lookup yields CDR1 MNHEY and CDR2 SMNVEV (reference sequence). The CDR3 sequence is CASRRGANNEQFF. CDR3 coding DNA: TGTGCCAGCAGGCGGGGGGCCAACAATGAGCAGTTCTTC.

The chain has TRBV10-3 and TRBJ1-5; D not resolved. The germline CDR1 and CDR2 sequences are ENHRY and SYGVKD. The V end lost 4 bases, the J end lost 6 bases, and 10 bases lay between the germline ends. This CDR3 has 13 amino acids. The CDR3 DNA reads TGTGCCATCAGTGCGGGGATAGGTCAGCCCCAGCATTTT. Protein sequence: CAISAGIGQPQHF.

The rearrangement uses TRBV5-6 and TRBJ2-1; no definite D call. The germline V gene has CDR1 SGHDT and CDR2 YYEEEE. Trimming took 4 bases from V and 1 from J, leaving 9 bases between them. The CDR3 loop spans 14 amino acids. CDR3 in amino acids: CASSDARSYNEQFF. For the CDR3, the DNA is TGTGCCAGCAGCGACGCCCGGTCCTACAATGAGCAGTTCTTC.

The chain is built from TRBV6-5 and TRBJ1-5, with TRBD1 as a possible D gene (6 bases). The CDR3 has 14 residues. Germline V gene lookup returns CDR1 MNHEY and CDR2 SVGAGI. V lost 6 bases and J 5 bases, leaving 14 bases between the germline ends. CDR3 nucleotide sequence: TGTGCCAGCAGACAATCAGGGGACTATCAGCCCCAGCATTTT. Its translation is CASRQSGDYQPQHF.

V usage is TRBV19 and J usage is TRBJ2-7, with TRBD1 matching over 8 bases. Unmatched junction bases numbered 12, after V lost 2 bases and J lost 6 bases. Germline CDR1 reads LNHDA; CDR2 reads SQIVND (reference sequence). CDR3 length equals 16 residues. CDR3 in amino acids: CASSIPWTGRVTEQYF. As DNA, the CDR3 is TGTGCCAGTAGTATACCGTGGACAGGGCGGGTTACCGAGCAGTACTTC.

This rearrangement joins TRBV19 to TRBJ1-2, with 11 bases that match TRBD1. Per the germline V gene, CDR1 is LNHDA and CDR2 is SQIVND (reference sequence). V lost 5 bases to trimming and J lost 8 bases; unmatched junction nucleotides: 7. There are 14 residues in the CDR3. CDR3 protein: CASSVGTGGSGYTF. The CDR3 DNA follows: TGTGCCAGTAGTGTCGGGACAGGGGGAAGCGGCTACACCTTC.

The chain has TRBV29-1 and TRBJ2-1; tentatively, D is TRBD1 (5 bases). CDR1 is SQVTM, CDR2 ANQGSEA, per germline. The CDR3 loop spans 14 amino acids. V dropped 0 bases and J dropped 9 bases, with 15 bases sitting between them. In DNA form, the CDR3 reads TGCAGCGTTGAAGACAGGGCAGCAACATCTGAGCAGTTCTTC. The encoded protein is CSVEDRAATSEQFF.

The rearrangement links TRBV5-1 to TRBJ1-1; D is unclear. There are 16 residues in the CDR3. Trimming pared 2 bases from V and 1 base from J, leaving 15 bases between. The germline V gene has CDR1 SGHRS and CDR2 YFSETQ. This CDR3 reads CASSFQSRGGNTEAFF. The CDR3 DNA follows: TGCGCCAGCAGCTTTCAGAGTCGGGGTGGGAACACTGAAGCTTTCTTT.

This chain connects TRBV6-5 to TRBJ1-2, with a possible D match to TRBD1 (6 bases). Germline V gives CDR1 MNHEY, CDR2 SVGAGI. V gave up 7 bases and J gave up 4 bases, with 19 bases separating them. The CDR3 runs to 15 residues. CDR3 sequence reads: CASTIGGGLGYGYTF. The CDR3 region has the DNA TGTGCCAGCACCATCGGTGGGGGGCTCGGCTATGGCTACACCTTC.

The J gene is TRBJ2-7, the V gene TRBV11-3, with 9 nucleotides matching TRBD1. CDR3 size: 15 residues. J gave up 2 bases and V 1 base, and 3 bases lay outside the gene matches. Germline CDR1 is SGHNT and CDR2 is YENEEA. The CDR3 here is CASSLGGQGPYEQYF. CDR3 bases: TGTGCCAGCAGCTTAGGGGGACAGGGACCCTACGAGCAGTACTTC.

The CDR3 nucleotides read TGCAGTGCTAGTAAGCAGGAAAACTATGGCTACACCTTC. This sequence encodes CSASKQENYGYTF. The chain uses TRBV20-1 and TRBJ1-2; D is undetermined. CDR3 length equals 13 residues. Trimming pared 3 bases from V and 2 bases from J, leaving 10 bases between. Germline V gene sequence: CDR1 DFQATT, CDR2 SNEGSKA (reference sequence).

A few counts support this clone. The chain is built from TRBV30 and TRBJ1-1; the D gene is possibly TRBD1 (5 bases). The CDR3 length is 13 residues. Looked up from germline, CDR1 is GTSNPN and CDR2 is SVGIG (reference sequence). The ends were cut back, 5 bases at V and 10 bases at J, with 20 bases in the middle. The CDR3 sequence is CAWWASIRGRAFF. CDR3 nucleotides: TGTGCCTGGTGGGCCTCCATAAGGGGTCGAGCTTTCTTT.

The chain couples TRBV29-1 to TRBJ1-1; TRBD1 matches at 7 bases. The V gene's germline CDR1 is SQVTM and CDR2 ANQGSEA. This CDR3 spans 12 amino acids. The CDR3, as DNA: TGCGGCGGAGAAGGGGGCCTCACTGAAGCTTTCTTT. Translated, it gives CGGEGGLTEAFF.

The chain is built from TRBV11-2 and TRBJ2-7; no clear D gene. CDR3 size: 12 residues. V lost 1 base to trimming and J lost 6 bases, with 7 bases between them. Germline V gives CDR1 SGHAT, CDR2 FQNNGV. The CDR3 is CASSLVVPEQYF. In DNA, the CDR3 is TGTGCCAGCAGCTTAGTAGTTCCCGAGCAGTACTTC. Variable domain in full (rest from reference TRBV11-2 and TRBJ2-7): EAGVAQSPRYKIIEKRQSVAFWCNPISGHATLYWYQQILGQGPKLLIQFQNNGVVDDSQLPKDRFSAERLKGVDSTLKIQPAKLEDSAVYLCASSLVVPEQYFGPGTRLTVT.

Of note for this clone: The same CDR3 can be traced to other DNA sequences in this sample. J is TRBJ2-7 and V is TRBV19, with D unresolved. The germline V gene has CDR1 LNHDA and CDR2 SQIVND (reference sequence). The CDR3 contains 12 residues. The germline V and J ends were trimmed by 3 bases and 3 bases, with 6 bases remaining between them. CDR3 region: CASSIGGYEQYF. CDR3 nucleotide sequence: TGTGCCAGTAGTATCGGCGGCTACGAGCAGTACTTC. The whole variable domain, filled in from reference TRBV19 and TRBJ2-7, reads DGGITQSPKYLFRKEGQNVTLSCEQNLNHDAMYWYRQDPGQGLRLIYYSQIVNDFQKGDIAEGYSVSREKKESFPLTVTSAQKNPTAFYLCASSIGGYEQYFGPGTRLTVT.

Worth noting for this clone: The limits of the CDR3 on the DNA are not certain, so only TCRdb's listed CDR3 is given. The V and J genes are TRBV5-1 and TRBJ2-5; the table's D call of TRBD2 was not tested on the DNA. CDR1 is SGHRS and CDR2 is YFSETQ in the germline V gene. The CDR3 spans 14 residues, counting both ends. CDR3 protein: CASSTSRTEGTQYF.

CDR3 nucleotide sequence: TGCAGTGCTAGTTTGGGGGCAGGAAATTCACCCCTCCACTTT. The encoded protein is CSASLGAGNSPLHF. V gene TRBV20-1 combines with J gene TRBJ1-6; tentatively, D is TRBD1 (6 bases). The CDR3 is 14 amino acids. Trimming shortened V by 3 bases and J by 7 bases, and 13 bases separated the two germline ends. CDR1 is DFQATT, CDR2 SNEGSKA, per germline (reference sequence).

The chain is built from TRBV18 and TRBJ1-1; TRBD1 matches at 7 bases. CDR3 length equals 16 residues. The V segment lost 0 bases and the J segment 0 bases; nucleotides outside the gene matches: 4. Germline CDR1 is KGHSH and CDR2 is LQKENI. Written as DNA, the CDR3 is TGTGCCAGCTCACCACCAGGGGGCATGTTGAACACTGAAGCTTTCTTT. It specifies CASSPPGGMLNTEAFF.

This chain uses TRBV12-3 or TRBV12-4 with TRBJ2-5, with D possibly being TRBD1 (5 bases). Trimming cost V 6 bases and J 5 bases, with 13 bases left between them. CDR3 length: 13 residues. The CDR3, as DNA: TGTGCCAGCAGCCCTACAGGCTGGGAGACCCAGTACTTC. Protein product: CASSPTGWETQYF.